The 3 T cell receptor beta chains listed next were all sequenced from one sample in a study of cytomegalovirus exposure and HLA in healthy donors. The primer mix had 60 Vbeta and 13 Jbeta primers. The data were produced by immunoSEQ multiplex PCR, yet TCRdb's version contains in-frame clones alone and is incomplete. The sample contains tens of thousands of clones, around 81% of which appear only once. Input material: PBMCs. These receptors came from a male donor in good health and CMV-seropositive.

Remarks on this clone: The junction and the germline gene differ at one end; a read error may be behind it. The gene calls are TRBV6-1 and TRBJ2-5; 7 nucleotides line up with TRBD2. Germline V CDR1 and CDR2: MNHNS, SASEGT. The CDR3 is made up of 16 amino acids. Here the CDR3 reads CASSDVGLVPQEAQYF. The DNA of the CDR3 is TGTGCCAGCAGTGACGTAGGACTAGTCCCGCAAGAGGCCCAGTACTTC.

V usage is TRBV10-3 and J usage is TRBJ1-2; 7 nucleotides align to TRBD1. The CDR3 length is 13 residues. The germline CDR1 and CDR2 sequences are ENHRY and SYGVKD. V trimming: 9 bases; J trimming: 5 bases; junction bases outside the gene matches: 9. The DNA for the CDR3 is TGTGCCATTCAAGGCGAGACAGGGTATGGCTACACCTTC. The encoded protein is CAIQGETGYGYTF.

J is TRBJ1-6 and V is TRBV4-1, with a weak D call TRBD1 (5 bases). Trimming shortened V by 9 bases and J by 7 bases, and 10 bases separated the two germline ends. Germline loops: CDR1 MGHRA, CDR2 YSYEKL. This CDR3 spans 12 amino acids. The CDR3 nucleotides read TGCGCCAGGGGACTGCCGAATTCACCCCTCCACTTT. This translates into CARGLPNSPLHF.